Sequencing of this T cell receptor beta chain was carried out in a study of T cell responses to AZD1222 COVID-19 vaccine. Data came from immunoSEQ multiplex PCR; TCRdb stores just in-frame clones and leaves some out. The data show some 200,000 clones, approximately 92% seen once. The study's findings and limits: In all cases, repertoires were sampled only after the peak T cell response. Nearly half of the spike-specific TCRs reportedly recognize variant regions that carry no mutations.

With respect to this clone: Its antigen is currently unknown.

The V gene's germline CDR1 is SNHLY and CDR2 FYNNEI. The CDR3 spans 14 residues. The V end lost 4 bases, the J end lost 5 bases, and 12 bases lay between the germline ends. Here the sequenced sample was peripheral blood, taken 28 days after the second dose of the MenACWY control vaccine. This sequence joins TRBV2 and TRBJ1-5, with D tentatively TRBD1 (5 bases). The TCR originated in an adult who received the MenACWY meningococcal vaccine as a control. CDR3 bases: TGTGCCAGCAGTGCCGGGACGGATTATCAGCCCCAGCATTTT. Translation gives CASSAGTDYQPQHF.